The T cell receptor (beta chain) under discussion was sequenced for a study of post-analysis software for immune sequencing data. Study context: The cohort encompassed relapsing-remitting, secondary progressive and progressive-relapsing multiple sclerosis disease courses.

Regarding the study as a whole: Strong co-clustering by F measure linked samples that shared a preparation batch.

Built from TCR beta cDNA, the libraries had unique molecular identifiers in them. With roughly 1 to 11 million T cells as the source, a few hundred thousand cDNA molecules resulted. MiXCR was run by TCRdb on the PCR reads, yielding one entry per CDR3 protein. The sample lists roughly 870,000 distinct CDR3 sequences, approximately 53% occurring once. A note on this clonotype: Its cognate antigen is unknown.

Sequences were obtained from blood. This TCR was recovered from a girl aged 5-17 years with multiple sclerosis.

The CDR3 protein is CASSQGFGLAHDYEQYF. CDR3 DNA sequence: TGCGCCAGCAGCCAAGGTTTCGGACTAGCTCATGACTACGAGCAGTACTTC. V and J are TRBV4-1 and TRBJ2-5, with 8 bases lining up with TRBD2. The DNA end is a closer match to TRBJ2-7, so the J assignment may be wrong. Looked up from germline, CDR1 is MGHRA and CDR2 is YSYEKL. The CDR3 extends over 17 amino acids.